This T cell receptor (beta chain) was recovered during a study of T cell clones after liver transplantation. Study overall: A pre-transplant mixed lymphocyte reaction with TCRbeta sequencing defined graft-donor-reactive clones followed in post-transplant blood. Three of the eight recipients were HCV-positive; the rest had non-autoimmune, non-viral transplant indications.

Only in-frame clones appear in the TCRdb table, and some are missing; sequencing was by immunoSEQ multiplex PCR. The data show nearly 15,000 clones, about nine tenths seen once. This clone came up a few times. This CDR3 comprises 15 residues. CDR1 and CDR2 (germline): PRHDT, FYEKMQ (reference sequence). V was shortened by 0 bases and J by 8 bases, with 14 bases between the two germline ends. The rearrangement joins TRBV13 to TRBJ2-1; D perhaps matches TRBD2 (5 bases). The TCR originated in a human donor who received a liver transplant. Sequencing used CD8+ T cells from blood, obtained before liver transplant. This chain's CDR3 is CASSLGLEVVDEQFF. CDR3 DNA: TGTGCCAGCAGCTTAGGACTAGAGGTAGTCGATGAGCAGTTCTTC. The whole variable domain, filled in from reference TRBV13 and TRBJ2-1, reads AAGVIQSPRHLIKEKRETATLKCYPIPRHDTVYWYQQGPGQDPQFLISFYEKMQSDKGSIPDRFSAQQFSDYHSELNMSSLELGDSALYFCASSLGLEVVDEQFFGPGTRLTVL.